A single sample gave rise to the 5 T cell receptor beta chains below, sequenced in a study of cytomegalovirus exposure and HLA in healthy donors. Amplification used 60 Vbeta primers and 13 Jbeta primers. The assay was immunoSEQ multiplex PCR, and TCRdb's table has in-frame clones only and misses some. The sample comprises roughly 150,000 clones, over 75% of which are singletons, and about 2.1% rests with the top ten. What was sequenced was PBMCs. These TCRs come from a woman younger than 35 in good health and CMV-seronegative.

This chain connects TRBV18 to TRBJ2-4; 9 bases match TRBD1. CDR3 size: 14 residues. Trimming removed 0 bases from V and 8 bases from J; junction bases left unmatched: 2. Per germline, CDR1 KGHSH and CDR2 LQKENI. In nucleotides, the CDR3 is TGTGCCAGCTCACCACCGGGACAGGGAGACATTCAGTACTTC. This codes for CASSPPGQGDIQYF.

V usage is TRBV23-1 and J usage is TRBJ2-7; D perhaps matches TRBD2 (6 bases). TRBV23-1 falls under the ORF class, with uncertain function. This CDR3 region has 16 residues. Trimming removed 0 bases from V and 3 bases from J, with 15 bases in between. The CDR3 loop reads CASSQSSGVVCYEQYF. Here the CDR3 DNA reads TGCGCCAGCAGTCAATCATCGGGAGTAGTATGCTACGAGCAGTACTTC.

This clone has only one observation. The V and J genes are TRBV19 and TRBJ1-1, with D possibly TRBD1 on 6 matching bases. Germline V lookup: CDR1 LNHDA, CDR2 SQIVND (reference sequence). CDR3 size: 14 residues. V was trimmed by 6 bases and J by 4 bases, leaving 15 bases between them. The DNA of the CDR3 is TGTGCCAGTAGCTACGGGAGGGGGACCACTGAAGCTTTCTTT. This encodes CASSYGRGTTEAFF.

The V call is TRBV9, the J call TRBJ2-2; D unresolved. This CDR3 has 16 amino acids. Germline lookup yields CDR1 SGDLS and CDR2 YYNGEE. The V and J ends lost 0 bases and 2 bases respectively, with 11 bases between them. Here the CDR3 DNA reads TGTGCCAGCAGCGTAGTGTCAGGCCTAAACACCGGGGAGCTGTTTTTT. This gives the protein CASSVVSGLNTGELFF.

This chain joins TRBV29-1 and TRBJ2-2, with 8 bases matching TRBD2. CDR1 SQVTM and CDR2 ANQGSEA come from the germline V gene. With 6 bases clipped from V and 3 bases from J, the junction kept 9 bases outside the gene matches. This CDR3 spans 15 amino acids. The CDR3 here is CSVLEGGGHTGELFF. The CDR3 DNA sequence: TGCAGCGTCCTGGAGGGCGGGGGGCACACCGGGGAGCTGTTTTTT.